A selection of T cell receptor beta chains follows, all from one sample in a study of cytomegalovirus exposure and HLA in healthy donors. Libraries were prepared by immunoSEQ multiplex PCR; TCRdb keeps only in-frame clonotypes and omits some of them. The sample shows under 200,000 clones, around four fifths of them seen only once. The sequencing sample was made of PBMCs. All receptors come from a man in his late teens or twenties in good health and CMV-seronegative. Each CDR3 is given with its conserved first and last residue. Each record gives: V gene, J gene, clone size, D gene, CDR3 DNA, CDR3 protein. D genes are given only for firm matches. The size field is filled for only some rows; it gives once, few, many or a size class.

TRBV28,TRBJ2-2,.,.,TGTGCCAGCAGGGTCCTACCCTTTCAAAGTGTCACCGGGGAGCTGTTTTTT,CASRVLPFQSVTGELFF
TRBV5-6,TRBJ2-5,.,TRBD2,TGTGCCAGCACCTATCGTGGGACTAGGTTCGAAGAGACCCAGTACTTC,CASTYRGTRFEETQYF
TRBV4-1,TRBJ2-3,.,TRBD2,TGCGCCAGCAGCCAGGGGGGTTGGGGGGGGAGCACAGATACGCAGTATTTT,CASSQGGWGGSTDTQYF
TRBV7-7,TRBJ2-3,.,.,TGTGCCAGCGCCCAAGCAGGGGTAGATACGCAGTATTTT,CASAQAGVDTQYF
TRBV13,TRBJ2-1,.,TRBD2,TGTGCCAGCAGCTGGACTAGCGGTACCTACAATGAGCAGTTCTTC,CASSWTSGTYNEQFF
TRBV7-8,TRBJ2-4,.,TRBD1,TGTGCCAGCAGCCAGTCCCGGGACAGGAGTCTAGCCAAAAACATTCAGTACTTC,CASSQSRDRSLAKNIQYF
TRBV5-1,TRBJ1-6,once,.,TGCGCCAGCAGCTTGGATAGGCAGGAAAATGGTTCACCCCTCCACTTT,CASSLDRQENGSPLHF
TRBV30,TRBJ1-2,.,.,TGTGCCTTTACCGCAGGGGCTAACTATGGCTACACCTTC,CAFTAGANYGYTF
TRBV6-5,TRBJ1-2,.,.,TGTGCCAGCAGGAAGACGGCAGGGGACTATGGCTACACCTTC,CASRKTAGDYGYTF
TRBV15,TRBJ2-7,.,TRBD2,TGTGCCACCAGCAGAGATGTAGCGGGCTACGAGCAGTACTTC,CATSRDVAGYEQYF
TRBV6-5,TRBJ1-1,.,.,TGTGCCAGCACCCCCATGAGGGCAGCAGAAGCTTTCTTT,CASTPMRAAEAFF
TRBV5-6,TRBJ2-5,.,TRBD2,TGTGCCAGCAGCTGGCGGGGGGGCGGTGAGACCCAGTACTTC,CASSWRGGGETQYF
TRBV29-1,TRBJ1-2,few,TRBD1,TGCAGCGTCACAGGACAGGGATCTAACTATGGCTACACCTTC,CSVTGQGSNYGYTF
TRBV5-4,TRBJ1-1,.,.,TGTGCCAGCAGTACGGCCAGGTGGGTGGGGAGGGGCCCAGGGGACACTGAAGCTTTCTTT,CASSTARWVGRGPGDTEAFF
TRBV2,TRBJ1-2,.,TRBD1,TGTGCCAGCAGTGTCACCGCACAGGGGAACTATGGCTACACCTTC,CASSVTAQGNYGYTF
TRBV4-3,TRBJ2-7,few,TRBD2,TGCGCCAGCAGCCAAGATTTAGCGGGATCTGTGTACGAGCAGTACTTC,CASSQDLAGSVYEQYF
TRBV4-3,TRBJ2-1,.,.,TGCGCCAGCAGCCAAGGACACGGGACTCACAATGAGCAGTTCTTC,CASSQGHGTHNEQFF
TRBV27,TRBJ2-7,.,.,TGTGCCAGCAGGGACAACCTAGGGCCCCTTGACGAGCAGTACTTC,CASRDNLGPLDEQYF
TRBV4-1,TRBJ1-2,.,TRBD1,TGCGCCAGCAGCCAAGATCCCTCAGGACAGGGGAACTATGGCTACACCTTC,CASSQDPSGQGNYGYTF
TRBV4-1,TRBJ2-7,few,.,TGCGCCAGCAGCCAAGGATTCTTGGGGGCTACCTACGAGCAGTACTTC,CASSQGFLGATYEQYF
TRBV4-1,TRBJ2-7,few,TRBD2,TGCGCCAGCAGCCATATTAGGGCTAGCGGGGAGTCTTACGAGCAGTACTTC,CASSHIRASGESYEQYF
TRBV5-1,TRBJ2-7,once,TRBD2,TGCGCCAGCAGCTTGAGTACTAGCGGGACTTACGAGCAGTACTTC,CASSLSTSGTYEQYF
TRBV30,TRBJ1-6,.,.,TGTGCCTGGAGTGCATCCCCGACAGTTAATTCACCCCTCCACTTT,CAWSASPTVNSPLHF
TRBV2,TRBJ2-7,.,.,TGTGCCCTGGGGGGTAGCTCCTACGAGCAGTACTTC,CALGGSSYEQYF
TRBV10-3,TRBJ1-1,.,.,TGTGCCATCAGTGAGTCGAGGGGACAAACTGAAGCTTTCTTT,CAISESRGQTEAFF
TRBV9,TRBJ2-3,.,.,TGTGCCAGCAGCGTAGATCGGGGGGCCCCCACAGATACGCAGTATTTT,CASSVDRGAPTDTQYF
TRBV30,TRBJ2-7,.,TRBD1,TGTGCCTGGAGTCCCGGGACAGGGGTGGTCGAGCAGTACTTC,CAWSPGTGVVEQYF
TRBV7-9,TRBJ2-2,.,.,TGTGCCAGCAGCTTATATACCGGGGAGCTGTTTTTT,CASSLYTGELFF
TRBV10-3,TRBJ2-3,few,TRBD2,TGTGCCAGTAGGGGACTAGCGGGAACAGATACGCAGTATTTT,CASRGLAGTDTQYF
TRBV5-1,TRBJ2-5,.,.,TGCGCCAGCAGCCTGCCAGGGGAGACCCAGTACTTC,CASSLPGETQYF
TRBV4-3,TRBJ2-7,.,TRBD2,TGCGCCAGCAGCCAAGAATGGACTAGCGGCGACGAGCAGTACTTC,CASSQEWTSGDEQYF
TRBV5-6,TRBJ1-5,.,TRBD1,TGTGCCAGCAGCTTGTTGACAGGGGGCAATCAGCCCCAGCATTTT,CASSLLTGGNQPQHF
TRBV7-2,TRBJ2-7,.,.,TGTGCCAGCAGCTTTACAGGGAGCTCCTACGAGCAGTACTTC,CASSFTGSSYEQYF
TRBV10-2,TRBJ2-7,once,.,TGCGCCAGCACTGTGACTAGAACCTCCTACGAGCAGTACTTC,CASTVTRTSYEQYF
TRBV29-1,TRBJ1-1,.,TRBD1,TGCAGCGTCCTCCGGGACAGTGACCCTGAAGCTTTCTTT,CSVLRDSDPEAFF
TRBV2,TRBJ2-3,.,.,TGTGCCAGCAGTGAATTCAGGGTCGACCCAGATACGCAGTATTTT,CASSEFRVDPDTQYF
TRBV27,TRBJ2-5,.,TRBD1,TGTGCCAGCAGTTTAAGAGAACCGGGACAGGGGGGGGAGACCCAGTACTTC,CASSLREPGQGGETQYF
TRBV4-1,TRBJ1-5,few,.,TGCGCCAGCAGCCAAGTGTCTCTCGGGGATCAGCCCCAGCATTTT,CASSQVSLGDQPQHF
TRBV4-3,TRBJ2-7,few,TRBD1,TGCGCCAGCAGCCAAGGTGCAGCCAGGGGGCCCTTTCCCTACGAGCAGTACTTC,CASSQGAARGPFPYEQYF
TRBV25-1,TRBJ2-7,once,TRBD1,TGTGCCAGCAGTGACCCGTCCCAGGACAGGTACCGCTACGAGCAGTACTTC,CASSDPSQDRYRYEQYF
TRBV7-8,TRBJ2-1,.,TRBD1,TGTGCCAGCAACAAACAGGGGATGGAGTACAATGAGCAGTTCTTC,CASNKQGMEYNEQFF
TRBV7-3,TRBJ2-2,.,.,TGTGCCAGCAGCTTAGGTCCAGGGGTTGCATCCGGGGAGCTGTTTTTT,CASSLGPGVASGELFF
TRBV5-1,TRBJ2-7,.,.,TGCGCCAGCAGCTTATTTAGGGGTGGCGAGCAGTACTTC,CASSLFRGGEQYF
TRBV7-6,TRBJ2-1,.,TRBD1,TGTGCCAGCAGCTTAGCGGGACAGACTAACAATGAGCAGTTCTTC,CASSLAGQTNNEQFF
TRBV5-4,TRBJ2-1,.,.,TGTGCCAGCAGCTCGGAAGGGGGCTCCTACAATGAGCAGTTCTTC,CASSSEGGSYNEQFF
TRBV27,TRBJ2-7,.,.,TGTGCCAGCAGTTTTGGGGGAGGCTACGAGCAGTACTTC,CASSFGGGYEQYF
TRBV2,TRBJ2-3,once,.,TGTGCCAGCATCAAAAGGCCCCAGGCGGGACTTAGCACAGATACGCAGTATTTT,CASIKRPQAGLSTDTQYF
TRBV7-9,TRBJ2-5,few,.,TGTGCCAGCAGCAACAGGGACGGGGAGACCCAGTACTTC,CASSNRDGETQYF
TRBV28,TRBJ2-5,.,.,TGTGCCAGCTCCTACACAGGGACCCAGTACTTC,CASSYTGTQYF
TRBV2,TRBJ2-7,.,TRBD2,TGTGCCAGCAGTGAAGCCGAGATCCTAGCGGGGGGTGGGGAGCAGTACTTC,CASSEAEILAGGGEQYF
TRBV4-1,TRBJ1-1,.,.,TGCGCCAGCAGCCAAGACAGGGGCGCAGAAGCTTTCTTT,CASSQDRGAEAFF
TRBV5-4,TRBJ2-7,few,.,TGTGCCAGCAGCTTAGTGGGAGGAGGGGTAAACGAGCAGTACTTC,CASSLVGGGVNEQYF
TRBV7-9,TRBJ2-1,.,TRBD2,TGTGCCAGCAGCTATGGTTCGGCTAGCGGGTACAATGAGCAGTTCTTC,CASSYGSASGYNEQFF
TRBV28,TRBJ1-1,.,.,TGTGCCAGCATTCGCTTATCCGGGGGAATGAACACTGAAGCTTTCTTT,CASIRLSGGMNTEAFF
TRBV12-5,TRBJ1-2,.,TRBD1,TGTGCTAGTGGTTTGGTACCTCTTGTGGACAGGTATGGCTACACCTTC,CASGLVPLVDRYGYTF
TRBV9,TRBJ2-1,.,TRBD2,TGTGCCAGCAGCGTAGGGACCGGGGGGTACGATGAGCAGTTCTTC,CASSVGTGGYDEQFF
TRBV14,TRBJ2-1,.,.,TGTGCCAGCAGCCAAGAGTGGAGTTCCTACAATGAGCAGTTCTTC,CASSQEWSSYNEQFF